This T cell receptor (beta chain) is from a study of molecular identifiers for immune sequencing clone quantification. Study-wide background: In replicates, RNA from approximately 20,000 or 100,000 naive CD8 cells was divided five ways and four parts were sequenced.

Libraries of naive CD8 T cells were made from around 20,000 to 1,000,000 sorted cells. They used 10%, 30% or 50% RNA. CD8+CD4-CCR7+CD45RA+ cells were sorted as naive CD8 T cells. This clonotype was seen many times. TCRdb itself ran the PCR reads through MiXCR, one entry per CDR3 protein. The sample includes 40,000 to 65,000 distinct CDR3 sequences, approximately 40% of them seen just once. V trimming: 0 bases; J trimming: 10 bases; junction bases outside the gene matches: 7. CDR1 and CDR2 (germline): SGHDN, FVKESK. The CDR3 has 14 amino acids. The receptor's source is a human donor in good health. Some libraries in this study had Jurkat cell RNA spiked in. V usage is TRBV14 and J usage is TRBJ1-1, with 8 bases identical to TRBD1. Sequencing was carried out using naive CD8+ T cells from blood, with Jurkat cell RNA spiked in. Stated subset: FACS-sorted CD8+CD4-CCR7+CD45RA+ naive T cells. The CDR3 coding sequence is TGTGCCAGCAGCCAAGAAATAGTCAGGGGGCGAGCTTTCTTT. Translating it yields CASSQEIVRGRAFF.